This TCR beta chain was found in a study of CD8 T cell repertoires and HIV-1 epitope variants. About the study: Each of Twenty-five Gag and Nef epitope peptides stimulated a separate culture. Controls included no peptide, Ebola AY9 epitope, and a CMV, EBV, flu pool.

Worth noting for this clone: As yet, its antigen is unknown.

The J segment lost 9 bases and the V segment lost 4 bases, leaving 6 bases of the junction unmatched. Germline values: CDR1 MNHEY, CDR2 SMNVEV (reference sequence). The CDR3 runs to 13 residues. General observations from the study: Nine antigen-specific TCR beta clonotypes were found; 5 to 7 seemed cross-reactive to variants.

This table comes from immunoSEQ multiplex PCR, and its TCRdb copy is limited to in-frame clones, with some not included. The data show 95,000 or so clones, roughly 81% seen once. The sequencing sample was made of uncultured baseline CD8+ T cells from peripheral blood mononuclear cells (PBMCs). The TCR originated in a male donor with HIV. This chain joins TRBV27 and TRBJ2-1; 7 bases are a match to TRBD2. This chain's CDR3 is CASSWTREVEQFF. CDR3 bases: TGTGCCAGCAGTTGGACTAGAGAGGTTGAGCAGTTCTTC.